Given below is one TCR beta chain in context. The antigen is unknown. The same CDR3 arises from other DNA sequences in this sample as well. DNA input for the unsorted PBMC replicate PCRs was 300 ng, 25,000 to 35,000 T cell genomes. Profiling relied on immunoSEQ multiplex PCR, and the TCRdb table lists in-frame clones only, not all of them. There are about 450,000 clones in the sample; roughly 83% occur only once, and less than 15% lies in the top ten. The data were obtained in a study of shared clonotypes between healthy human individuals. Overall study results and limits: Represented genetic and exposure-history diversity was restricted by having few donors.

Sequenced: PBMCs. The source is a woman in her 40s in good health. Some clones in this sample may be carry-over from other donors' samples.

This CDR3 reads CASSLGQGGTEAFF. As DNA, the CDR3 is TGCGCCAGCAGCTTGGGACAGGGGGGCACTGAAGCTTTCTTT. This chain joins TRBV5-1 and TRBJ1-1, with TRBD1 matching over 9 bases. The germline V gene encodes CDR1 SGHRS and CDR2 YFSETQ. The CDR3 has 14 residues. Trimming at V came to 0 bases and at J to 4 bases, leaving 1 base not matched to a gene.